This T cell receptor (beta chain) was retrieved from a study of CD8 T cells in ankylosing spondylitis (TCRdb year 2017). A note on the overall study: The study profiled T cell receptor beta repertoires in healthy donors and ankylosing spondylitis patients to find disease-linked TCR variants. In total, the full study cohort was made up of 100 to 140 healthy donors and about two dozen ankylosing spondylitis patients. Peripheral blood was sampled, and synovial fluid was additionally collected from ankylosing spondylitis patients. The paper as a whole reports these results and caveats: Blood from ankylosing spondylitis patients appeared to be characterized by a TCR beta motif made up of under ten highly homologous amino acid variants. Some TCR beta motif variants had previously been reported in synovial fluid and blood of reactive arthritis patients, which suggested common disease-initiation mechanisms. According to the report, matched synovial fluid samples from ankylosing spondylitis patients were significantly enriched for the disease-linked clones. The disease-linked clones showed a CD8+ phenotype and occurred at relatively low frequencies in peripheral blood.

As concerns this clonotype: What antigen it recognizes has not been identified. Base qualities were left out, and no much larger clone turns up one base away.

From a lookup of the germline V gene (reference sequence), CDR1 and CDR2 are SEHNR and FQNEAQ. Here V drops 5 bases and J drops 5 bases, and the junction holds 7 bases not matched to any gene. Its CDR3 holds 16 amino acids, cysteine through phenylalanine. The retained sequence is limited to the CDR3, 48 bases, with the frame set at the first base. The reads were generated on an Illumina HiSeq 2500. Quantitative 5'-RACE with molecular barcodes was the method used to prepare the TCR beta libraries. The authors' analysis ran thus. Disease-linked TCR variants were identified with a new computational method built on a probabilistic model of VDJ rearrangement. TCRdb's own reprocessing of the public reads used fastp at Q25 and MiXCR and kept productive beta chains. For every CDR3 protein sequence, its rows merge into one entry that carries the most common genes and DNA. The V and J calls here are based on TCRdb, not the publication. For this sample the table gives more than 250,000 distinct CDR3 sequences, of which approximately 8% were detected only once. The ten largest clones add up to roughly 15% of the sample.

This clonotype originated in a male donor with ankylosing spondylitis. The sequencing input was blood, either unsorted or a sorted T cell fraction (not recorded which). Here the chain combines TRBV7-9 and TRBJ2-1; 12 middle bases align to TRBD2. CDR3 loop: CASSTGLAGLNNEQFF. The bases read TGTGCCAGCAGCACCGGACTAGCGGGACTCAACAATGAGCAGTTCTTC.